This is a list of T cell receptor beta chains from one sample in a study of molecular identifiers for immune sequencing clone quantification. TCRdb processed the PCR reads anew with MiXCR; each CDR3 protein has one entry. The data contain some 40,000 distinct CDR3 sequences, around 18% of them singletons. Sequencing used naive CD8+ T cells from blood, with Jurkat cell RNA spiked in. The receptors were gathered from a human donor in good health. Some libraries in this study had Jurkat cell RNA spiked in. CDR3s include the opening cysteine and the closing phenylalanine or tryptophan. Fields, in order: D gene, V gene, J gene, CDR3 protein. A D gene is named only where the DNA matches it firmly.

.	TRBV9	TRBJ2-1	CASSVGIIRVNEQFF
.	TRBV4-3	TRBJ2-4	CASSPKASVRDLLNIQYF
.	TRBV6-5	TRBJ2-7	CASSFRDGTYEQYF
TRBD2	TRBV4-3	TRBJ2-7	CASNQASGRAHEQYF
TRBD1	TRBV28	TRBJ2-7	CASSLTGQTSMYEQYF
TRBD1	TRBV6-2/TRBV6-3	TRBJ2-6	CASRPDRASGANVLTF
.	TRBV4-3	TRBJ2-7	CASSQDITGRAYEQYF
.	TRBV4-3	TRBJ2-7	CASSQDRLEALEQYF
.	TRBV5-6	TRBJ2-7	CASSSWGSEQYF
.	TRBV28	TRBJ2-7	CASSLGQYEQYF
.	TRBV7-9	TRBJ2-2	CASSPLAPPNTGELFF
TRBD2	TRBV15	TRBJ2-7	CATSRESSGLYEQYF
.	TRBV29-1	TRBJ2-7	CSCFLRGNEQYF
.	TRBV20-1	TRBJ2-7	CIELELVYEQYF
.	TRBV24-1	TRBJ2-1	CATSAWEAMSYNEQFF
TRBD1	TRBV4-2	TRBJ2-5	CASSQEGPRGETQYF
.	TRBV28	TRBJ1-2	CASSPTASEFNYGYTF
TRBD1	TRBV9	TRBJ2-2	CASSDGTGGARNTGELFF
TRBD2	TRBV4-2	TRBJ2-1	CASSQVIGLAAYNEQFF
TRBD1	TRBV6-2/TRBV6-3	TRBJ2-2	CASSSRGPGELFF
TRBD1	TRBV20-1	TRBJ1-5	CSALSQGAFSNQPQHF
.	TRBV11-1	TRBJ2-7	CASSPNLGLSSYEQYF
.	TRBV7-9	TRBJ1-1	CASTDPYMNTEAFF
.	TRBV27	TRBJ2-1	CASSLVGFQAYNEQFF
.	TRBV13	TRBJ2-6	CASSLGLRTLPSGANVLTF
TRBD2	TRBV18	TRBJ2-3	CASSLLAGSPTDTQYF
TRBD2	TRBV6-5	TRBJ2-4	CASSSRLAGVNIQYF
TRBD1	TRBV28	TRBJ1-5	CASSYPGTGGLYSNQPQHF
.	TRBV6-4	TRBJ2-1	CASSWQGTLTYNEQFF
TRBD1	TRBV27	TRBJ2-7	CASSPRTGSYEQYF
.	TRBV7-9	TRBJ1-1	CASRGNMNTEAFF
TRBD2	TRBV7-2	TRBJ2-3	CASSLGGAGGPWGTDTQYF
.	TRBV20-1	TRBJ2-3	CSARGRGPIDTQYF
.	TRBV4-3	TRBJ2-3	CASSQARYGTDTQYF
.	TRBV12-3/TRBV12-4	TRBJ2-2	CASTLAGRAGELFF
.	TRBV27	TRBJ1-2	CASSLSSAGGYTF
TRBD2	TRBV10-3	TRBJ2-7	CAISEGEGLLFEQYF
TRBD2	TRBV5-1	TRBJ2-1	CASSTYAAGDEQFF
TRBD2	TRBV13	TRBJ2-4	CASSLRLAKNIQYF
.	TRBV5-5	TRBJ2-1	CASSLAGTPSSYNEQFF
.	TRBV9	TRBJ1-4	CASSVVGDTNEKLFF
.	TRBV28	TRBJ1-6	CASSSGRSYNSPLHF
TRBD2	TRBV20-1	TRBJ2-7	CSANPTSGRIYEQYF
.	TRBV6-2/TRBV6-3	TRBJ1-2	CASSYRVHGYTF
TRBD2	TRBV2	TRBJ2-7	CASSDAGGPYEQYF
TRBD2	TRBV9	TRBJ2-7	CASSVESSGNYEQYF
.	TRBV4-2	TRBJ1-2	CASSQDRRGADGYTF
.	TRBV11-3	TRBJ2-4	CASSPKGVRF
TRBD2	TRBV10-1	TRBJ2-7	CASSEEREGEQYF
.	TRBV29-1	TRBJ1-4	CSVEVEGKLFF
.	TRBV5-6	TRBJ2-7	CASSPWTHYEQYF